This TCR beta chain was sequenced during a study of identical twins listed by TCRdb under 2016. In the study overall: To test whether fetal clonotypes persist, the study used deep sequencing on TCR alpha and beta repertoires from monozygotic twins, unrelated adults of various ages, and cord blood. To rule out contamination, the twin experiments were replicated at different times with different library preparation protocols. Study-wide conclusions, independent of this receptor: Fewer insertions were carried by abundant cord blood beta clonotypes; a weaker similar trend was observed in young adult naive repertoires, while no such trend was observed in memory repertoires. In monozygotic twins, recombination models systematically underestimated out-of-frame TCR alpha sharing, but the models matched the sharing seen between unrelated individuals. Zero-insertion analyses could be partly confounded by invariant T cells such as MAIT and iNKT, although diverse VJ usage argued against such confounding for most clonotypes. Out-of-frame TCR alpha sequences shared between twins showed an excess of low generation-probability sequences compared with coincidental sharing between unrelated individuals. Because the same donors could not be followed over many years, the conclusions relied on cross-sectional statistical analysis. A weaker excess of twin sharing was found in beta out-of-frame sequences because the signal-to-noise ratio was lowered by fewer shared sequences.

Taken from the germline V gene, the CDR1 and CDR2 loops are SGHVS and FNYEAQ. The CDR3 runs 13 amino acids, cysteine and phenylalanine included. Here the CDR3 DNA is all that survives: 39 bases in frame from base 1. Trimming takes 5 bases from V and 9 bases from J, and the germline ends sit 14 bases apart. Comment on this clonotype: What this receptor recognizes is not known. Per-base quality was not reported, and no clone a single base away is much larger than it.

Only healthy Caucasian donors were included. The twin cohort consisted of three pairs of female monozygotic twins, all aged roughly 18 to 30 years. CD4+ and CD8+ T cell populations were isolated with positive isolation kits from Invitrogen. Library creation used 5' RACE. The reads were generated on an Illumina HiSeq 2000. Template switching added a universal primer binding site, and the final cDNA carried a unique molecular identifier that allowed TCR cDNA molecules to be counted accurately. Specific primers in the conserved constant-segment region were used to synthesize first-strand cDNA for TCR alpha and beta chains. Each cDNA library was double barcoded, with a SMART-Mk sample barcode plus Illumina barcodes, to control for contamination. Two successive PCR steps introduced TruSeq adapter sequences along with Illumina sample barcodes. TCR alpha and beta cDNA libraries were sequenced on the Illumina HiSeq platform with custom primers. For the original study's pipeline: Raw reads were processed with MiGEC to extract unique molecular identifiers, and MiXCR was used to determine CDR3 positions. For each individual, recombination models were inferred using an EM algorithm with the repgenHMM and IGoR tools. Shared clonotype analysis was performed with the tcR package in R, normalizing sharing by the product of cloneset sizes. To study raw recombination free of thymic and clonal selection effects, out-of-frame nonproductive sequences were analyzed. TCRdb cleaned the public reads at Q25 with fastp, built clones with MiXCR and kept in-frame beta chains. Every entry covers one CDR3 protein and lists the most common genes and DNA from its rows. The V and J calls follow TCRdb's processing rather than the paper's. For this sample there are a few hundred thousand distinct CDR3 sequences; around 15% appear just once. Of the sample, more than 0.8% falls within the top ten clones.

The same specimen was also included in a second study, on yellow fever vaccine responses in identical twins. That second report states: The authors reported that the T cell response to vaccination in identical twins appeared partly convergent and partly personalized. Focusing on identical twins, the study followed the T cell clones that responded to the vaccine, and did so with precision.

The sequence links TRBV7-6 to TRBJ2-1; TRBD2 is perhaps the D gene, given 5 matching bases. The sample consisted of CD4+ T cells sorted from blood. This receptor was obtained from a woman under 30 in good health. In nucleotide form, the sequence is TGTGCCAGCAGCCTTTTCAGCGGCTCTGAGCAGTTCTTC. Its amino acids are CASSLFSGSEQFF.